The rows below give T cell receptor beta chains drawn from one sample of a study of T cells in Graves' hyperthyroidism and ophthalmopathy. Each CDR3 protein is one row after TCRdb ran MiXCR on the multiplex PCR reads. The table includes a few hundred thousand distinct CDR3 sequences, about 14% detected once. The sequenced material came from blood. These receptors were obtained from a woman aged 30 to 39 with Graves' hyperthyroidism that later progressed to Graves' ophthalmopathy. The CDR3 runs from the conserved cysteine through the conserved F or W. A D gene is named only where the DNA matches it firmly. The size entry is marked missing in some rows and otherwise reads once, few, many or a size class.

clone size	D gene	V gene	J gene	CDR3 length	CDR3 protein	CDR3 DNA
many	TRBD1	TRBV11-3	TRBJ1-4	15	CASTPTGTGGEKLFF	TGTGCCAGCACCCCGACCGGGACAGGAGGCGAAAAACTGTTTTTT
many	-	TRBV5-1	TRBJ2-7	14	CASSLWIRAPEQYF	TGCGCCAGCAGCTTGTGGATCAGGGCCCCCGAGCAGTACTTC
many	-	TRBV2	TRBJ2-7	13	CASIGQSSYEQYF	TGTGCCAGCATTGGACAGAGCTCCTACGAGCAGTACTTC
many	-	TRBV11-2	TRBJ1-1	13	CASSSPGLPEAFF	TGTGCCAGCAGCTCGCCAGGGCTACCTGAAGCTTTCTTT
many	-	TRBV7-2	TRBJ1-2	14	CASAPRGGGYGYTF	TGTGCCAGCGCCCCCCGTGGGGGAGGCTATGGCTACACCTTC
many	-	TRBV6-2/TRBV6-3	TRBJ2-7	14	CASNFAGRIYEQYF	TGTGCCAGCAATTTTGCGGGAAGGATATACGAGCAGTACTTC
many	-	TRBV7-6	TRBJ2-5	14	CASSTSRTVETQYF	TGTGCCAGCAGCACCTCTCGGACAGTAGAGACCCAGTACTTC
-	-	TRBV4-1	TRBJ2-1	17	CASSQGDIQSSYNEQFF	TGCGCCAGCAGCCAAGGGGACATTCAGAGCTCCTACAATGAGCAGTTCTTC
-	TRBD1	TRBV6-2/TRBV6-3	TRBJ2-5	11	CASSWGQGKYF	TGTGCCAGCAGTTGGGGACAGGGGAAGTACTTC
many	TRBD2	TRBV12-3/TRBV12-4	TRBJ2-3	16	CASRPFKRESTDTQYF	TGTGCCAGCAGACCATTTAAGCGGGAGAGCACAGATACGCAGTATTTT
-	-	TRBV7-3	TRBJ1-2	15	CASSFGRGDDYGYTF	TGTGCCAGCAGCTTTGGGAGGGGCGATGACTATGGCTACACCTTC
many	-	TRBV7-2	TRBJ2-1	16	CASSLGGSHDYNEQFF	TGTGCCAGCAGCTTAGGTGGCTCGCACGACTACAATGAGCAGTTCTTC
-	TRBD1	TRBV7-2	TRBJ1-2	16	CASSPGGTGGSYGYTF	TGTGCCAGCAGCCCGGGGGGGACAGGGGGAAGCTATGGCTACACCTTC
few	-	TRBV19	TRBJ2-3	14	CASMGPAPTDTQYF	TGTGCCAGTATGGGCCCGGCTCCAACAGATACGCAGTATTTT
many	-	TRBV28	TRBJ2-3	13	CASRGESTDTQYF	TGTGCCAGTAGGGGGGAGTCAACAGATACGCAGTATTTT
many	-	TRBV28	TRBJ2-4	15	CASSTSDYTKNIQYF	TGTGCCAGCAGTACCTCGGACTATACCAAAAACATTCAGTACTTC
many	-	TRBV29-1	TRBJ2-7	13	CSVDGEELYEQYF	TGCAGCGTTGACGGGGAAGAACTCTACGAGCAGTACTTC
many	-	TRBV5-6	TRBJ1-4	14	CASSIPGLDEKLFF	TGTGCCAGCAGCATCCCAGGGCTGGATGAAAAACTGTTTTTT
once	-	TRBV24-1	TRBJ2-3	13	CATSDLAGQGEYF	TGTGCCACCAGTGATTTGGCAGGGCAAGGGGAGTATTTT
many	TRBD1	TRBV9	TRBJ1-6	17	CASSVNQGTGINSPLHF	TGTGCCAGCAGCGTTAATCAGGGGACAGGGATTAATTCACCCCTCCACTTT
many	TRBD1	TRBV29-1	TRBJ2-4	14	CSVERTGGQNIQYF	TGCAGCGTTGAACGGACAGGAGGACAAAACATTCAGTACTTC
many	TRBD2	TRBV9	TRBJ2-1	16	CASSARTSGRYNEQFF	TGTGCCAGCAGCGCACGGACTAGCGGGAGATACAATGAGCAGTTCTTC
many	-	TRBV30	TRBJ2-5	14	CAWNTGGYQETQYF	TGTGCCTGGAATACTGGCGGTTACCAAGAGACCCAGTACTTC
many	TRBD2	TRBV11-3	TRBJ2-5	20	CASRQSRTSGRKGWEETQYF	TGTGCCAGCAGACAATCCCGGACTAGCGGCCGGAAGGGATGGGAAGAGACCCAGTACTTC
many	TRBD2	TRBV7-2	TRBJ2-5	17	CASSLQAGAWYQETQYF	TGTGCCAGCAGCTTACAGGCGGGAGCTTGGTACCAAGAGACCCAGTACTTC
-	-	TRBV20-1	TRBJ1-1	13	CSARDPGRAEAFF	TGCAGTGCTAGAGATCCGGGACGGGCTGAAGCTTTCTTT
-	TRBD1	TRBV9	TRBJ2-3	14	CASSATGFTDTQYF	TGTGCCAGCAGCGCGACAGGGTTCACAGATACGCAGTATTTT
few	-	TRBV4-1	TRBJ2-3	15	CASSQGQGYTDTQYF	TGCGCCAGCAGCCAAGGGCAGGGCTACACAGATACGCAGTATTTT
few	TRBD2	TRBV7-9	TRBJ2-5	15	CASSLVPAGPETQYF	TGTGCCAGCAGCTTAGTCCCAGCGGGGCCCGAGACCCAGTACTTC
many	-	TRBV20-1	TRBJ2-5	13	CSASPGQGETQYF	TGCAGTGCCTCCCCGGGGCAGGGAGAGACCCAGTACTTC